This TCR beta chain emerged from a study of cytomegalovirus exposure and HLA in healthy donors. General study points: Both high specificity and high sensitivity reportedly marked the classifier's diagnosis of cytomegalovirus status. A few CMV-associated chains proved CMV antigen-specific in vitro.

The repertoire was sequenced with immunoSEQ multiplex PCR; TCRdb's copy has only in-frame clones and lacks some. The data show 100,000 to 150,000 clones, about 84% seen once. V lost 0 bases and J 2 bases, leaving 7 bases between the germline ends. The germline CDR1 and CDR2 sequences are SGHTA and FQGNSA. CDR3 length: 15 amino acids. As for this clone: Its antigen is still unknown.

The clonotype originates from a woman younger than 45 in good health and CMV-seronegative. The sequenced sample consisted of PBMCs. This chain connects TRBV7-2 to TRBJ2-2; D gene uncertain. The CDR3 DNA reads as TGTGCCAGCAGCTTAGCTAGCAGAAACACCGGGGAGCTGTTTTTT. It is translated as CASSLASRNTGELFF.